This T cell receptor beta chain was sequenced during a study of blood T cell repertoires in COVID-19. In the authors' methods: Nucleated cell number was recorded as an estimate derived from reference gene primer amplification. The table came from immunoSEQ multiplex PCR; TCRdb's copy has only in-frame clones and leaves some out. From that table come the V and J calls and clone size; the DNA was used to work out D and trimming. This table holds hundreds of thousands of clones, 89% found once. This clone has only one observation. Germline V gene lookup returns CDR1 LNHDA and CDR2 SQIVND (reference sequence). Trimming took off 8 bases at V and 2 bases at J, with 9 bases between the two ends. The length of the CDR3 is 13 residues.

This clonotype was obtained from a woman under 40 with COVID-19, enrolled during active disease. The V call is TRBV19, the J call TRBJ2-2, with D perhaps matching TRBD1 (5 bases). Sequenced input: peripheral blood. CDR3 region: CASSWGNTGELFF. DNA for the CDR3: TGTGCCAGTTCGTGGGGCAACACCGGGGAGCTGTTTTTT.